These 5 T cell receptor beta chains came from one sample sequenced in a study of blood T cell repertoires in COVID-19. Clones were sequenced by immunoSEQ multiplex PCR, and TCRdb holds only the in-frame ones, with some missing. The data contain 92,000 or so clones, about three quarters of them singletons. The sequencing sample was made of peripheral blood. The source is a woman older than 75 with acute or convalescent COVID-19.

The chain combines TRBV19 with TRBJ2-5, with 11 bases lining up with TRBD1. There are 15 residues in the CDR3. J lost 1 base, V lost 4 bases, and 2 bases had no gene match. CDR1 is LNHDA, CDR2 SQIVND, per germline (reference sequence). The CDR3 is CASSTGQGAQETQYF. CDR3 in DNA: TGTGCCAGTAGTACCGGACAGGGGGCCCAAGAGACCCAGTACTTC.

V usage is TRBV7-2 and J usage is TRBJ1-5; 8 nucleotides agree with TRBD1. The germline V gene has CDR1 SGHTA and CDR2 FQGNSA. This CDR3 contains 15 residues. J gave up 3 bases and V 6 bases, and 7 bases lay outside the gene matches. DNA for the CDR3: TGTGCCAGCAGTTGGACAGGGAACAACAATCAGCCCCAGCATTTT. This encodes CASSWTGNNNQPQHF. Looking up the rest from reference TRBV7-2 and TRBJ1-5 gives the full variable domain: GAGVSQSPSNKVTEKGKDVELRCDPISGHTALYWYRQSLGQGLEFLIYFQGNSAPDKSGLPSDRFSAERTGGSVSTLTIQRTQQEDSAVYLCASSWTGNNNQPQHFGDGTRLSIL.

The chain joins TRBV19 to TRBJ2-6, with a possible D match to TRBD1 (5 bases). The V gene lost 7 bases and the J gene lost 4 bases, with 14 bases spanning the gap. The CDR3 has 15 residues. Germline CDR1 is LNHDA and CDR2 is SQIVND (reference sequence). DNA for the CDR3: TGTGCCAGTAACCTAGGGGAAACCGGGGCCAACGTCCTGACTTTC. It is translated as CASNLGETGANVLTF. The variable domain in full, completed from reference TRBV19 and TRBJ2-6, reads DGGITQSPKYLFRKEGQNVTLSCEQNLNHDAMYWYRQDPGQGLRLIYYSQIVNDFQKGDIAEGYSVSREKKESFPLTVTSAQKNPTAFYLCASNLGETGANVLTFGAGSRLTVL.

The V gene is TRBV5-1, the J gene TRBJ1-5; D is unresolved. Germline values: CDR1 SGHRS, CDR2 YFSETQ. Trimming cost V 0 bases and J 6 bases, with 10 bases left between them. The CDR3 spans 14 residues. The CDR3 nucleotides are TGCGCCAGCAGCTTGGTACCTAATCGTCAGCCCCAGCATTTT. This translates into CASSLVPNRQPQHF.

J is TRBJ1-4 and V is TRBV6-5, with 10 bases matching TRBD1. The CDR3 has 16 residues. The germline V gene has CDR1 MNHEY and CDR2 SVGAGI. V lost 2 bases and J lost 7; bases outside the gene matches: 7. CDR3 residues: CASSYRTGTGAEKLFF. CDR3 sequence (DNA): TGTGCCAGCAGTTACAGGACCGGGACAGGGGCTGAAAAACTGTTTTTT.